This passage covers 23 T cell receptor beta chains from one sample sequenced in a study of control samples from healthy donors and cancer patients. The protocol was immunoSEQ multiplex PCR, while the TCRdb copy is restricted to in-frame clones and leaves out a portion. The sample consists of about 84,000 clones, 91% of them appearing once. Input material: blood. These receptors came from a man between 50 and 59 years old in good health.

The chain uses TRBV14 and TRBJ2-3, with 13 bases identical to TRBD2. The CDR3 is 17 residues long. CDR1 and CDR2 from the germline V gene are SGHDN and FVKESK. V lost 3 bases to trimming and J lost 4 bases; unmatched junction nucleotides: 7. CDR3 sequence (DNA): TGTGCCAGCAGCCAGCAGATCACTAGCGGGGGGGCAGATACGCAGTATTTT. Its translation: CASSQQITSGGADTQYF. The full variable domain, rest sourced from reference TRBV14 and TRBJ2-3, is EAGVTQFPSHSVIEKGQTVTLRCDPISGHDNLYWYRRVMGKEIKFLLHFVKESKQDESGMPNNRFLAERTGGTYSTLKVQPAELEDSGVYFCASSQQITSGGADTQYFGPGTRLTVL.

The CDR3 protein is CASSTRDSTDTQYF. The CDR3 region has the DNA TGTGCCAGTAGTACCCGGGACAGCACAGATACGCAGTATTTT. The V call is TRBV19, the J call TRBJ2-3, with D perhaps given as TRBD1 or TRBD2 (5 bases each). The V gene's germline CDR1 is LNHDA and CDR2 SQIVND (reference sequence). V was clipped by 4 bases and J by 0 bases, with 8 bases between them. CDR3 size: 14 residues. Complete variable domain (other parts from reference TRBV19 and TRBJ2-3): DGGITQSPKYLFRKEGQNVTLSCEQNLNHDAMYWYRQDPGQGLRLIYYSQIVNDFQKGDIAEGYSVSREKKESFPLTVTSAQKNPTAFYLCASSTRDSTDTQYFGPGTRLTVL.

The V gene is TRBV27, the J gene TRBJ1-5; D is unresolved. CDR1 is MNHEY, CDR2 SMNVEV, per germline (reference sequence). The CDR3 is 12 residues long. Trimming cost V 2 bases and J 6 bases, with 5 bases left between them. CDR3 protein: CASSLNGQPQHF. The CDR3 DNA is TGTGCCAGCAGTTTAAATGGTCAGCCCCAGCATTTT.

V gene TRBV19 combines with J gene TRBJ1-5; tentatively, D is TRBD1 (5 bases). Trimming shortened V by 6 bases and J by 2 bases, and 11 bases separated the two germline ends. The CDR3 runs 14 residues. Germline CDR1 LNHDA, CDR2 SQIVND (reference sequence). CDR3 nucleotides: TGTGCCAGTAGACCCTGGGACGGCAATCAGCCCCAGCATTTT. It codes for CASRPWDGNQPQHF. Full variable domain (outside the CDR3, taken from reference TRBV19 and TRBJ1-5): DGGITQSPKYLFRKEGQNVTLSCEQNLNHDAMYWYRQDPGQGLRLIYYSQIVNDFQKGDIAEGYSVSREKKESFPLTVTSAQKNPTAFYLCASRPWDGNQPQHFGDGTRLSIL.

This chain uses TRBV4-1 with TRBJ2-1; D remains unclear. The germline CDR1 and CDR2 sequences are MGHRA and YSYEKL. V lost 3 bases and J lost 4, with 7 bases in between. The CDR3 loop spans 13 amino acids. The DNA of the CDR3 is TGCGCCAGCAGCCACGTCGGTTACAATGAGCAGTTCTTC. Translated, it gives CASSHVGYNEQFF.

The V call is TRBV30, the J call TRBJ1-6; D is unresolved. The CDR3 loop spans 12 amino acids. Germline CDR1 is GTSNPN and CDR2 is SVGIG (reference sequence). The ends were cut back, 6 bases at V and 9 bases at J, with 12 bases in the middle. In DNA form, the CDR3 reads TGTGCCTGTACGTACCAGCTTTCACCCCTCCACTTT. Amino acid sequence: CACTYQLSPLHF.

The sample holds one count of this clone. The DNA of the CDR3 is TGTGCCACCAGCAGTGCTCGGGGGCTGGGGTCCTACAATGAGCAGTTCTTC. Its protein product is CATSSARGLGSYNEQFF. The gene calls are TRBV15 and TRBJ2-1, with D tentatively TRBD1 or TRBD2 (6 bases each). V lost 3 bases, J lost 1 base, and 16 bases lay in between. Germline values: CDR1 LNHNV, CDR2 YYDKDF (reference sequence). The CDR3 has 17 residues.

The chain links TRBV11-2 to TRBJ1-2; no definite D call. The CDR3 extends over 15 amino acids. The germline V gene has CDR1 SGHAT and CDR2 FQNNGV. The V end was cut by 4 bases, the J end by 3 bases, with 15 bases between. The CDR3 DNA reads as TGTGCCAGCAGCTCGCTCGGGGAGGCAGACTATGGCTACACCTTC. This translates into CASSSLGEADYGYTF.

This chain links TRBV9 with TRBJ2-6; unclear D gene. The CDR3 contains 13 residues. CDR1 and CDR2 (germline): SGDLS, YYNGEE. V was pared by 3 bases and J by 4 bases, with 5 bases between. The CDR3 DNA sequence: TGTGCCAGCAGCGGTAGGGGGGCCAACGTCCTGACTTTC. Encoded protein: CASSGRGANVLTF.

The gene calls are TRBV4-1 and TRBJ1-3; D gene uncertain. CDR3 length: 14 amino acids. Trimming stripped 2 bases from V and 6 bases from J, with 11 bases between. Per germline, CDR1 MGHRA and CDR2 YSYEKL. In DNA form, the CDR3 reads TGCGCCAGCAGCCAACCTCGCCTTGAAAACACCATATATTTT. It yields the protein CASSQPRLENTIYF.

The CDR3 sequence is CASSLVTRSWGGVAEAFF. The CDR3 DNA follows: TGTGCCAGCAGCTTAGTGACGAGGTCGTGGGGTGGTGTCGCTGAAGCTTTCTTT. The gene calls are TRBV7-2 and TRBJ1-1; D uncertain. Germline values: CDR1 SGHTA, CDR2 FQGNSA. Trimming removed 1 base from V and 6 bases from J, with 24 bases in between. There are 18 residues in the CDR3. Full variable domain (rest looked up from reference TRBV7-2 and TRBJ1-1): GAGVSQSPSNKVTEKGKDVELRCDPISGHTALYWYRQSLGQGLEFLIYFQGNSAPDKSGLPSDRFSAERTGGSVSTLTIQRTQQEDSAVYLCASSLVTRSWGGVAEAFFGQGTRLTVV.

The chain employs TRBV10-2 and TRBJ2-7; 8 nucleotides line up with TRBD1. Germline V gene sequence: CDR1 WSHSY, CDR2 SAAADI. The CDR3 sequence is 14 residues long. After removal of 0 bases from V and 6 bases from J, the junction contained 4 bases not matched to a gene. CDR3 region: CASSESWTGLEQYF. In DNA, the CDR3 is TGCGCCAGCAGTGAGTCTTGGACAGGGCTCGAGCAGTACTTC.

CDR3 residues: CASSWGGSYSPLHF. DNA for the CDR3: TGTGCCAGCAGCTGGGGGGGCTCGTATTCACCCCTCCACTTT. V usage is TRBV14 and J usage is TRBJ1-6; tentative D call: TRBD1 (6 bases). V gave up 5 bases and J gave up 8 bases, with 13 bases separating them. The CDR3 length is 14 residues. The V gene's germline CDR1 is SGHDN and CDR2 FVKESK.

This chain's CDR3 is CASSSRGGDTPDTQYF. The CDR3 DNA is TGTGCCAGCAGCTCCAGAGGGGGAGACACTCCAGATACGCAGTATTTT. The rearrangement joins TRBV11-3 to TRBJ2-3; perhaps TRBD1 as D (6 bases). Germline V CDR1 and CDR2: SGHNT, YENEEA. CDR3 length equals 16 residues. V lost 4 bases to trimming and J lost 4 bases, with 18 bases between them.

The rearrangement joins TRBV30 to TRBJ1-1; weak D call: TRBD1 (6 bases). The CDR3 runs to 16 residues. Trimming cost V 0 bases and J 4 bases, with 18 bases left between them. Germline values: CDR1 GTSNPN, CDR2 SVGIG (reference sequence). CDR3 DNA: TGTGCCTGGAGTGTACGGCAGGGGAGTTGGGCCACTGAAGCTTTCTTT. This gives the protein CAWSVRQGSWATEAFF.

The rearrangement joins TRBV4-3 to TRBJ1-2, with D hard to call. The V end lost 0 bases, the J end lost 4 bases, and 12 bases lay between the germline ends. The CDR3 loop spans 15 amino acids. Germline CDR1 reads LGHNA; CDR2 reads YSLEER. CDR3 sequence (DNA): TGCGCCAGCAGCCAAGAGTCATCCTCCGGCTATGGCTACACCTTC. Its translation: CASSQESSSGYGYTF.

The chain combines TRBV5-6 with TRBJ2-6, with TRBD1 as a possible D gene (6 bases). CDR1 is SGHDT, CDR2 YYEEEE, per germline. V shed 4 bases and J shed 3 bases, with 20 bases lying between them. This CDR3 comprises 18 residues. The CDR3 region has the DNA TGTGCCAGCAGCCCATGGACAGCTTATCTCGGTGGGGCCAACGTCCTGACTTTC. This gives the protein CASSPWTAYLGGANVLTF.

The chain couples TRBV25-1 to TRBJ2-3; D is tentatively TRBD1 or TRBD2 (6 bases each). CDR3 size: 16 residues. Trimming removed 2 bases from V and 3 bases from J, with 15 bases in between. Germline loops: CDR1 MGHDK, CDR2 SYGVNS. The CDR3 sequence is CASSEDVGAGTDTQYF. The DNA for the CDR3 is TGTGCCAGCAGTGAAGACGTGGGGGCGGGGACAGATACGCAGTATTTT. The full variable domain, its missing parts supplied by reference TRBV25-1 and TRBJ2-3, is EADIYQTPRYLVIGTGKKITLECSQTMGHDKMYWYQQDPGMELHLIHYSYGVNSTEKGDLSSESTVSRIRTEHFPLTLESARPSHTSQYLCASSEDVGAGTDTQYFGPGTRLTVL.

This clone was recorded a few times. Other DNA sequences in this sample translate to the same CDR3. This chain's CDR3 is CASSLDQETQYF. The CDR3 coding sequence is TGCGCCAGCAGCTTGGACCAAGAGACCCAGTACTTC. J is TRBJ2-5 and V is TRBV5-1; D is undetermined. This CDR3 is built from 12 residues. The germline V gene encodes CDR1 SGHRS and CDR2 YFSETQ. V was trimmed by 0 bases and J by 0 bases, leaving 0 bases between them.

CDR3 protein: CAWSAGPYEQYF. Here the CDR3 DNA reads TGTGCCTGGAGTGCGGGTCCCTACGAGCAGTACTTC. The chain carries TRBV30 and TRBJ2-7; no clear D. Per the germline V gene, CDR1 is GTSNPN and CDR2 is SVGIG (reference sequence). The CDR3 is 12 amino acids. V shed 1 base and J shed 2 bases, with 6 bases lying between them. Using reference TRBV30 and TRBJ2-7 for the parts outside the CDR3, the full variable domain is SQTIHQWPATLVQPVGSPLSLECTVEGTSNPNLYWYRQAAGRGLQLLFYSVGIGQISSEVPQNLSASRPQDRQFILSSKKLLLSDSGFYLCAWSAGPYEQYFGPGTRLTVT.

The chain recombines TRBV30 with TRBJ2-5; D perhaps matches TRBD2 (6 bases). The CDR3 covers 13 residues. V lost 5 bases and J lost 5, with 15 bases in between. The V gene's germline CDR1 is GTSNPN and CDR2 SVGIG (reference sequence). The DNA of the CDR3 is TGTGCCTGGTCCGGGAGCCACCTGGAGACCCAGTACTTC. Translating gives CAWSGSHLETQYF.

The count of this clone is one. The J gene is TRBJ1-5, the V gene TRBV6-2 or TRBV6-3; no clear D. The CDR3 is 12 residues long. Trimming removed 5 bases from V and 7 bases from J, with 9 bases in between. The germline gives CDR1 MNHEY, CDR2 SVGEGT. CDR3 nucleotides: TGTGCCAGCAGTACCAGCGGGCAGCCCCAGCATTTT. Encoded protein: CASSTSGQPQHF.

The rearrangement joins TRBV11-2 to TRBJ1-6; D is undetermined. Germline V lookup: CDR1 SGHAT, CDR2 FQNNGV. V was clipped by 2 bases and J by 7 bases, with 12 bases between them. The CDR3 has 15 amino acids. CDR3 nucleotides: TGTGCCAGCAGCTTAAGGTCCCCATCGAATTCACCCCTCCACTTT. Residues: CASSLRSPSNSPLHF. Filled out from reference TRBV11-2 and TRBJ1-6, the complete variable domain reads EAGVAQSPRYKIIEKRQSVAFWCNPISGHATLYWYQQILGQGPKLLIQFQNNGVVDDSQLPKDRFSAERLKGVDSTLKIQPAKLEDSAVYLCASSLRSPSNSPLHFGNGTRLTVT.